Reported below is one T cell receptor (beta chain). Its antigen is still unknown. The data were obtained in a study of Ad26.COV2.S vaccination and SARS-CoV-2 variants. The table came from immunoSEQ multiplex PCR; TCRdb's copy has only in-frame clones and leaves some out. The table includes approximately 460,000 clones, 80% to 90% detected once. Overall study findings and caveats: It was vaccine recipients, not placebo recipients, who had the higher spike-specific TCR breadth.

Regarding treatment: around 19 received Ad26.COV2.S at low or high dose, single or two shots; several received placebo; per-sample allocation not given. Each sample was drawn 63 days after the first injection (of vaccine or placebo). Unmatched junction bases numbered 9, after V lost 4 bases and J lost 1 base. Looked up from germline, CDR1 is GTSNPN and CDR2 is SVGIG (reference sequence). CDR3 length equals 15 residues. The chain carries TRBV30 and TRBJ1-1, with TRBD1 matching 7 bases. This sample comprised peripheral blood, obtained in a trial of Ad26.COV2.S vaccine versus placebo. This receptor was identified in a person between 18 and 65 years old who received the Ad26.COV2.S COVID-19 vaccine or a placebo. The CDR3 is CAWIPGQAGNTEAFF. CDR3 coding DNA: TGTGCCTGGATCCCTGGACAGGCGGGGAACACTGAAGCTTTCTTT. The complete variable domain, with remaining parts taken from reference TRBV30 and TRBJ1-1, reads SQTIHQWPATLVQPVGSPLSLECTVEGTSNPNLYWYRQAAGRGLQLLFYSVGIGQISSEVPQNLSASRPQDRQFILSSKKLLLSDSGFYLCAWIPGQAGNTEAFFGQGTRLTVV.